The clone carrying this T cell receptor (beta chain) was recorded a few times. These data originate in a study of cytomegalovirus exposure and HLA in healthy donors. Primers included in the PCR were 60 Vbeta and 13 Jbeta primers. The table came from immunoSEQ multiplex PCR; TCRdb's copy has only in-frame clones and leaves some out. Among some 120,000 clones listed, roughly 80% were seen once. The V end lost 2 bases, the J end lost 8 bases, and 12 bases lay between the germline ends. This CDR3 region has 13 residues. Germline CDR1 reads SGHTA; CDR2 reads FQGNSA. The genes are TRBV7-2 and TRBJ1-2; the D is unclear. This TCR was recovered from a man aged 25-45 years in good health and CMV-seropositive. What was sequenced was PBMCs. CDR3 loop: CASSLPNFSGYTF. The CDR3, as DNA: TGTGCCAGCAGCTTACCAAATTTTTCCGGCTACACCTTC.